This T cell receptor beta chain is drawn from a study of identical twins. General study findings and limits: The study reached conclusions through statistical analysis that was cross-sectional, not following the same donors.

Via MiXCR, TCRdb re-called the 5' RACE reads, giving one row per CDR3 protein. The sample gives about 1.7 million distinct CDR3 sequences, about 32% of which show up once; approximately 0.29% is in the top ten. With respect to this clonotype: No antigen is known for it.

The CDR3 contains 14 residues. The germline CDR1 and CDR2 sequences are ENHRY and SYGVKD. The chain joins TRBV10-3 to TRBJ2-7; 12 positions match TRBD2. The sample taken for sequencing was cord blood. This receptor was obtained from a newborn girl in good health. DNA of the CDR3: TGTGCTATCGCGACTAGCGGGAGTAAGAATGAGCAGTACTTC. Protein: CAIATSGSKNEQYF.